Listed here are 9 T cell receptor beta chains from one sample, sequenced in a study of cytomegalovirus exposure and HLA in healthy donors (dated by TCRdb to 2017 to 2019). Library prep was done by the immunoSEQ multiplex PCR assay. Sourced from immuneACCESS, this table was stored by TCRdb with only in-frame sequences that have V and J called. A share of the clones is absent; for the studies checked, an unresolved V gene accounts for under half, and the remainder has no known explanation. This sample is represented by around 62,000 clones; 80% to 90% of them were singletons. The top ten clones comprise around 1.8% of the sample. Input material: PBMCs. These receptors originate from a young woman in good health and CMV-seronegative.

As DNA, the CDR3 is TGTGCCAGCAGTTCGGGACAGGGGTTTGAGACCCAGTACTTC. As protein: CASSSGQGFETQYF. V gene TRBV27 combines with J gene TRBJ2-5, with 10 positions matching TRBD1. Germline V gene data show CDR1 as MNHEY and CDR2 as SMNVEV (reference sequence). V lost 4 bases and J lost 5; bases outside the gene matches: 4. The CDR3 totals 14 residues.

The V and J genes are TRBV27 and TRBJ1-5, with 7 bases identical to TRBD1. Germline V lookup: CDR1 MNHEY, CDR2 SMNVEV (reference sequence). Trimming removed 6 bases from V and 1 base from J; junction bases left unmatched: 12. This CDR3 comprises 17 residues. The CDR3: CASRGRQGMNSNQPQHF. The CDR3 nucleotides read TGTGCCAGCAGGGGACGACAGGGAATGAACAGCAATCAGCCCCAGCATTTT.

The chain links TRBV2 to TRBJ2-5; D possibly corresponds to TRBD2 (5 bases). Germline loops: CDR1 SNHLY, CDR2 FYNNEI. V was clipped by 3 bases and J by 4 bases, with 15 bases between them. The CDR3 runs 15 residues. The CDR3 DNA follows: TGTGCCAGCAGTGAGCAAGGGCATGGAGGAGAGACCCAGTACTTC. It codes for CASSEQGHGGETQYF.

The rearrangement links TRBV13 to TRBJ1-5; 10 bases line up with TRBD1. Germline CDR1 and CDR2: PRHDT and FYEKMQ (reference sequence). The CDR3 is 16 amino acids. Losses at the gene ends were 4 bases for V and 5 bases for J; bases not matched to a gene: 8. The CDR3 sequence: CASSSRLTGGYQPQHF. In DNA form, the CDR3 reads TGTGCCAGCAGCTCCCGATTGACAGGGGGCTATCAGCCCCAGCATTTT.

The CDR3 sequence: CASSVDRADYGYTF. The CDR3 region has the DNA TGTGCCAGCAGTGTGGACAGGGCGGACTATGGCTACACCTTC. The chain is built from TRBV2 and TRBJ1-2, with 8 positions matching TRBD1. The junction had 4 bases not matched to a gene; V was cut back by 4 bases and J by 3 bases. The CDR3 is made up of 14 amino acids. CDR1 and CDR2 (germline): SNHLY, FYNNEI.

V gene TRBV29-1 combines with J gene TRBJ1-1, with D hard to call. In germline, CDR1 is SQVTM, CDR2 ANQGSEA. The length of the CDR3 is 12 residues. Trimming took 5 bases from V and 6 from J, leaving 13 bases between them. The CDR3 DNA sequence: TGCAGCGTTCTCGTATTTCCCCCTGAAGCTTTCTTT. The encoded protein is CSVLVFPPEAFF.

This clone was picked up one time. The gene calls are TRBV11-2 and TRBJ1-5; 7 bases fit TRBD1. CDR1 and CDR2 (germline): SGHAT, FQNNGV. The CDR3 is made up of 14 amino acids. Trimming took 0 bases from V and 7 from J; bases not matched to a gene: 3. CDR3 sequence: CASSLEQGRQPQHF. In DNA form, the CDR3 reads TGTGCCAGCAGCTTAGAACAGGGGAGGCAGCCCCAGCATTTT.

The rearrangement uses TRBV29-1 and TRBJ1-5; 8 bases map to TRBD1. This CDR3 comprises 14 residues. After removal of 4 bases from V and 2 bases from J, the junction contained 4 bases not matched to a gene. Germline V gene lookup returns CDR1 SQVTM and CDR2 ANQGSEA. CDR3 protein: CSVGETGGNQPQHF. The CDR3 bases are TGCAGCGTTGGCGAGACAGGGGGCAATCAGCCCCAGCATTTT.

The genes are TRBV12-5 and TRBJ2-1, with TRBD2 matching over 9 bases. J lost 8 bases, V lost 2 bases, and 7 bases had no gene match. The germline V gene encodes CDR1 LGHNT and CDR2 FRNRAP. The length of the CDR3 is 15 residues. The CDR3, as DNA: TGTGCTAGTGGTTTGTCCCGCGGGGGGGGAGATGAGCAGTTCTTC. Encoded protein: CASGLSRGGGDEQFF.